This TCR beta chain was sequenced in a study of T cell responses to AZD1222 COVID-19 vaccine. Study information: Second-dose timings of about 4 or about 12 weeks were pooled. Whole-study findings and limits: Repertoire collection took place solely once the T cell response had peaked. Most donors were white British, females outnumbered males, and clonal diversity was possibly underestimated. Regions 160-218 and 743-854 dominated among vaccine-associated CD4 TCRs spanning spike.

Details on this clone: Antigen: not known.

The repertoire was sequenced with immunoSEQ multiplex PCR; TCRdb's copy has only in-frame clones and lacks some. The sample lists fewer than 300,000 clones, more than 85% occurring once. Germline lookup yields CDR1 MDHEN and CDR2 SYDVKM. The CDR3 covers 16 residues. The V segment lost 5 bases and the J segment 5 bases; nucleotides outside the gene matches: 14. The sample was peripheral blood, taken on day 0 of AZD1222 vaccination. The receptor was derived from an adult in good health. The rearrangement uses TRBV28 and TRBJ1-2; 7 bases line up with TRBD1. The CDR3: CASSPGTGASGYGYTF. The CDR3 DNA follows: TGTGCCAGCAGTCCTGGTACAGGGGCTTCGGGGTATGGCTACACCTTC.